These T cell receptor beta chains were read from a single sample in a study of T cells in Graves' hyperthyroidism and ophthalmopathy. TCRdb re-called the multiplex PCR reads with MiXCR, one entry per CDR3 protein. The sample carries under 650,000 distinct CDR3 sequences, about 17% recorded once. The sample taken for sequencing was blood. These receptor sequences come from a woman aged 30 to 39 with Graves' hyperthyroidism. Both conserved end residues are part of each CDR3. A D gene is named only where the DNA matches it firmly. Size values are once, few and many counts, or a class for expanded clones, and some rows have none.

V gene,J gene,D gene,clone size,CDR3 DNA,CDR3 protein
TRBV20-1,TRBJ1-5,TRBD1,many,TGCAGTGCCCCGGCGGGACAGGGGGATAATCAGCCCCAGCATTTT,CSAPAGQGDNQPQHF
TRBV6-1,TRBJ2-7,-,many,TGTGCCAGCAGCTCCGGGACGGCCGAGCAGTACTTC,CASSSGTAEQYF
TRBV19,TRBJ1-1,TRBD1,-,TGTGCCAGTAGACCGTACCGGGACAGAAACACTGAAGCTTTCTTT,CASRPYRDRNTEAFF
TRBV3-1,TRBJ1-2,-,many,TGTGCCAGCAGCCAAGAAAGCACAGGGAGGAGGAACTATGGCTACACCTTC,CASSQESTGRRNYGYTF
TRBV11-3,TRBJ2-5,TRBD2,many,TGTGCCAGCAGCTTAGGGACTAGCGTAAGGGAGACCCAGTACTTC,CASSLGTSVRETQYF
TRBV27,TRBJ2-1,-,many,TGTGCCAGCAGTTTAGGTCTCGTACACTACAATGAGCAGTTCTTC,CASSLGLVHYNEQFF
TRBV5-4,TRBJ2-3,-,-,TGCGCCAGCAGCCATACTAGCCCCCCAGATACGCAGTATTTT,CASSHTSPPDTQYF
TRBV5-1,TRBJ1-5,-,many,TGCGCCAGCAGCTTGGACACAGATAGCAATCAGCCCCAGCATTTT,CASSLDTDSNQPQHF
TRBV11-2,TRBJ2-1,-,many,TGTGCCAGCAGCCGCGTATGGGACTCCTCAAATGAGCAGTTCTTC,CASSRVWDSSNEQFF
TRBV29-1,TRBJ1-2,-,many,TGCAGCGTTGCTCCAAGCAGGGATAACTATGGCTACACCTTC,CSVAPSRDNYGYTF
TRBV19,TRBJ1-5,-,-,TGTGCCAGTAGTCCCGGGAGCAGTCTCAATCAGCCCCAGCATTTT,CASSPGSSLNQPQHF
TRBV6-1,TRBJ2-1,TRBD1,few,TGTGCCAGCGAAAAAAGACAGGGGGATTTCAATGAGCAGTTCTTC,CASEKRQGDFNEQFF
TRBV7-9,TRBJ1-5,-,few,TGTGCCAGCAGCTTAGCCCACGGCGATCAGCCCCAGCATTTT,CASSLAHGDQPQHF
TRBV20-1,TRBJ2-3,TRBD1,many,TGCAGTGCCCACTTATTACCCAGGGGGACAGATACGCAGTATTTT,CSAHLLPRGTDTQYF
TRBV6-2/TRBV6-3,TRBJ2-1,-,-,TGTGCCAGCAGTTACCCAGGGAGAAATGAGCAGTTCTTC,CASSYPGRNEQFF